The 18 T cell receptor beta chains in this list originate from one sample, sequenced in a study of blood T cell repertoires in COVID-19. The table came from immunoSEQ multiplex PCR; TCRdb's copy has only in-frame clones and leaves some out. This sample has some 150,000 clones, with around 89% found just once. Sequencing used peripheral blood. All receptors derive from an elderly woman with acute or convalescent COVID-19.

The J gene is TRBJ2-7, the V gene TRBV5-6; the match to TRBD2 covers 8 bases. J was trimmed by 5 bases and V by 2 bases; bases with no gene match: 12. This CDR3 has 16 residues. The germline V gene has CDR1 SGHDT and CDR2 YYEEEE. CDR3 DNA: TGTGCCAGCAGCTTTCAGGTAGGCGGGAGGAGAGACGAGCAGTACTTC. Protein: CASSFQVGGRRDEQYF.

About this clone: Other DNA sequences in this specimen translate into the identical CDR3. This rearrangement joins TRBV2 to TRBJ1-2, with 8 nucleotides matching TRBD1. Germline CDR1 is SNHLY and CDR2 is FYNNEI. Trimming cost V 1 base and J 5 bases; bases outside gene matches: 0. The CDR3 has 13 residues. In nucleotides, the CDR3 is TGTGCCAGCAGTGAAGGGACAGGGTATGGCTACACCTTC. Translating gives CASSEGTGYGYTF.

The genes are TRBV12-3 or TRBV12-4 and TRBJ1-3; unclear D gene. This CDR3 spans 12 amino acids. Trimming pared 7 bases from V and 4 bases from J, leaving 8 bases between. CDR3 DNA: TGTGCCAGCAAGCCGGGGGGAAACACCATATATTTT. This codes for CASKPGGNTIYF.

The chain couples TRBV6-5 to TRBJ1-2; TRBD1 matches 9 bases. CDR3 length equals 13 residues. Germline trimming cut 0 bases from V and 12 bases from J; bases unmatched to any gene: 5. In germline, CDR1 is MNHEY, CDR2 SVGAGI. The DNA of the CDR3 is TGTGCCAGCAGTTACTCGATGGGACAGGGAAACACCTTC. It encodes CASSYSMGQGNTF.

The chain is built from TRBV6-6 and TRBJ1-5; D is undetermined. Trimming took 5 bases from V and 4 from J, leaving 15 bases between them. This CDR3 has 15 residues. Germline V gives CDR1 MNHNY, CDR2 SVGAGI (reference sequence). The CDR3 here is CASSQPYGVNQPQHF. The CDR3 nucleotides read TGTGCCAGCAGTCAACCTTACGGGGTTAATCAGCCCCAGCATTTT.

The rearrangement links TRBV12-3 or TRBV12-4 to TRBJ1-1; D gene ambiguous. CDR3 length equals 13 residues. V was trimmed by 4 bases and J by 6 bases, leaving 12 bases between them. CDR3 DNA sequence: TGTGCCAGCAGTTCGGGGTGGAGGGCTGAAGCTTTCTTT. Translating it yields CASSSGWRAEAFF.

The chain uses TRBV30 and TRBJ1-2; 7 bases agree with TRBD1. This CDR3 contains 13 residues. V gave up 0 bases and J gave up 7 bases; unmatched junction bases: 5. CDR1 is GTSNPN and CDR2 is SVGIG in the germline V gene (reference sequence). The CDR3 DNA reads as TGTGCCTGGAGTGTACAGGGGCGCGGTGGCTACACCTTC. As protein: CAWSVQGRGGYTF.

The J gene is TRBJ1-2, the V gene TRBV18; TRBD1 matches at 10 bases. This CDR3 is 15 amino acids long. Losses at the gene ends were 5 bases for V and 4 bases for J; bases not matched to a gene: 7. Germline lookup yields CDR1 KGHSH and CDR2 LQKENI. The DNA of the CDR3 is TGTGCCAGCTCAACCTCGACAGGGGGCACCTATGGCTACACCTTC. Its translation is CASSTSTGGTYGYTF.

V usage is TRBV4-3 and J usage is TRBJ2-3; the match to TRBD2 covers 11 bases. V shed 4 bases and J 6 bases; nucleotides not matched to a gene: 6. The CDR3 consists of 15 residues. The germline V gene has CDR1 LGHNA and CDR2 YSLEER. The CDR3 sequence: CASSPGSGGVDTQYF. The CDR3 DNA sequence: TGCGCCAGCAGCCCCGGTAGCGGGGGGGTGGATACGCAGTATTTT.

This sequence joins TRBV5-1 and TRBJ1-1; TRBD1 agrees at 7 bases. The CDR3 is 15 amino acids. Germline CDR1 SGHRS, CDR2 YFSETQ. V dropped 5 bases and J dropped 0; count of bases not matched to a gene: 7. CDR3 in DNA: TGCGCCAGCAGGCGGGGACAGACAATGAACACTGAAGCTTTCTTT. It encodes CASRRGQTMNTEAFF.

This clone was observed once. This chain links TRBV18 with TRBJ2-5; a possible D gene is TRBD2 (6 bases). The CDR3 contains 13 residues. The V gene lost 6 bases and the J gene lost 2 bases, with 10 bases spanning the gap. The V gene's germline CDR1 is KGHSH and CDR2 LQKENI. In DNA, the CDR3 is TGTGCCAGCTCGATGGCGGGGCAAGAGACCCAGTACTTC. Translating gives CASSMAGQETQYF. The entire variable domain, with the rest obtained from reference TRBV18 and TRBJ2-5, is as follows: NAGVMQNPRHLVRRRGQEARLRCSPMKGHSHVYWYRQLPEEGLKFMVYLQKENIIDESGMPKERFSAEFPKEGPSILRIQQVVRGDSAAYFCASSMAGQETQYFGPGTRLLVL.

The rearrangement joins TRBV2 to TRBJ1-6; D gene unclear. The CDR3 totals 14 residues. Germline V gene data show CDR1 as SNHLY and CDR2 as FYNNEI. V was trimmed by 2 bases and J by 9 bases, leaving 11 bases between them. The CDR3 loop reads CASSERVSRSPLHF. CDR3 nucleotides: TGTGCCAGCAGTGAACGAGTATCGCGTTCACCCCTCCACTTT. Full variable domain (rest looked up from reference TRBV2 and TRBJ1-6): EPEVTQTPSHQVTQMGQEVILRCVPISNHLYFYWYRQILGQKVEFLVSFYNNEISEKSEIFDDQFSVERPDGSNFTLKIRSTKLEDSAMYFCASSERVSRSPLHFGNGTRLTVT.

V is TRBV30 and J is TRBJ2-3, with TRBD2 as a possible D gene (6 bases). This CDR3 has 12 residues. Germline V gene data show CDR1 as GTSNPN and CDR2 as SVGIG (reference sequence). Trimming removed 4 bases from V and 6 bases from J, with 11 bases in between. The CDR3 bases are TGTGCCTGGAACTGGGGGAGGGATACGCAGTATTTT. Residues: CAWNWGRDTQYF. The variable domain in full, completed from reference TRBV30 and TRBJ2-3, reads SQTIHQWPATLVQPVGSPLSLECTVEGTSNPNLYWYRQAAGRGLQLLFYSVGIGQISSEVPQNLSASRPQDRQFILSSKKLLLSDSGFYLCAWNWGRDTQYFGPGTRLTVL.

V is TRBV6-1 and J is TRBJ1-1, with 9 positions matching TRBD1. The CDR3 runs 16 residues. Germline CDR1 is MNHNS and CDR2 is SASEGT. V trimming: 4 bases; J trimming: 3 bases; junction bases outside the gene matches: 9. CDR3 nucleotide sequence: TGTGCCAGCAGTGGCGGACAGGGGAGTATTTACACTGAAGCTTTCTTT. It yields the protein CASSGGQGSIYTEAFF.

V is TRBV6-5 and J is TRBJ1-4; no clear D. Between the trimmed V and J ends, which lost 6 bases and 5 bases, there was a span of 13 bases. CDR1 is MNHEY and CDR2 is SVGAGI in the germline V gene. This CDR3 comprises 14 residues. The CDR3: CASSRRLTNEKLFF. The DNA of the CDR3 is TGTGCCAGCAGCCGGCGGCTAACCAATGAAAAACTGTTTTTT.

The chain joins TRBV2 to TRBJ1-1; 7 positions match TRBD1. The CDR3 totals 16 residues. The germline gives CDR1 SNHLY, CDR2 FYNNEI. The J segment lost 4 bases and the V segment lost 6 bases, leaving 14 bases of the junction unmatched. CDR3 protein: CASRAWQGGFGTEAFF. The CDR3 DNA sequence: TGTGCCAGCAGAGCGTGGCAGGGGGGATTTGGCACTGAAGCTTTCTTT.

This clone was seen a single time. The chain carries TRBV5-1 and TRBJ1-1; 7 nucleotides agree with TRBD1. The germline gives CDR1 SGHRS, CDR2 YFSETQ. Trimming took 1 base from V and 11 from J; bases not matched to a gene: 8. The CDR3 spans 13 residues. The CDR3 reads CASSLTLGGLAFF. In nucleotides, the CDR3 is TGCGCCAGCAGCTTGACTCTAGGGGGCTTGGCTTTCTTT.

This rearrangement joins TRBV4-2 to TRBJ2-7, with 9 bases fitting TRBD1. After removal of 2 bases from V and 5 bases from J, the junction contained 4 bases not matched to a gene. Germline values: CDR1 LGHNA, CDR2 YNFKEQ. The CDR3 is 14 residues long. In DNA form, the CDR3 reads TGTGCCAGCAGCCAAACAGGGGGCAGGAACGAGCAGTACTTC. It yields the protein CASSQTGGRNEQYF.